The text below deals with one T cell receptor beta chain. This record belongs to a study of blood T cell repertoires in COVID-19. All recovered Cohort 3 donors got two negative PCRs, got clearance, or saw symptom resolution. Using immunoSEQ multiplex PCR, the repertoire was profiled, and TCRdb retains in-frame clones only, with some absent. Among about 300,000 clones listed, 65% to 90% were seen once. V dropped 8 bases and J dropped 2 bases, with 22 bases sitting between them. The CDR3 covers 18 residues. Looked up from germline, CDR1 is WNHNN and CDR2 is SYGVQD (reference sequence). The chain combines TRBV10-1 with TRBJ1-6; D possibly corresponds to TRBD1 (6 bases). The receptor was isolated from a man under 40 who had recovered from COVID-19. Sequenced sample: PBMCs or T cells enriched from blood (not recorded which). The CDR3: CASWGRRSLRPYNSPLHF. DNA of the CDR3: TGCGCCAGCTGGGGGCGCAGGTCTCTTCGCCCCTATAATTCACCCCTCCACTTT.